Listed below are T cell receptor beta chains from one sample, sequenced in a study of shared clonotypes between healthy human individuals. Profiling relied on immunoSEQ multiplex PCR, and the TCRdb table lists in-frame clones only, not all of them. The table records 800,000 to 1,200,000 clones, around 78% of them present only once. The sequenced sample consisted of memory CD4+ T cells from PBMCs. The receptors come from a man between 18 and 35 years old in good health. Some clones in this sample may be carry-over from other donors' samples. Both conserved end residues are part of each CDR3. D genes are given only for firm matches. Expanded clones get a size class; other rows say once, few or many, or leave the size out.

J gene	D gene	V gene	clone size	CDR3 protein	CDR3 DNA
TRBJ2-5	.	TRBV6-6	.	CASSSSETQYF	TGTGCCAGCTCATCCTCCGAGACCCAGTACTTC
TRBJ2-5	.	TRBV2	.	CASIGEAGETQYF	TGTGCCAGCATTGGGGAGGCGGGGGAGACCCAGTACTTC
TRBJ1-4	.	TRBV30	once	CAWTNTGGTREKLFF	TGTGCCTGGACCAACACGGGGGGGACAAGGGAAAAACTGTTTTTT
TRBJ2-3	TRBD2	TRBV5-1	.	CASRASLAGGTDTQYF	TGCGCCAGCAGGGCCTCCCTAGCGGGGGGCACAGATACGCAGTATTTT
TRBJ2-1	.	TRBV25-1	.	CASSGSRGVSYNEQFF	TGTGCCAGCAGTGGGTCAAGGGGCGTCTCCTACAATGAGCAGTTCTTC
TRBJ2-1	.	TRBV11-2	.	CASSLGGHSGPYNEQFF	TGTGCCAGCAGCTTAGGAGGACACAGTGGCCCCTACAATGAGCAGTTCTTC
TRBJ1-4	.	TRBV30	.	CAWSVLLSGTPFREKLFF	TGTGCCTGGAGTGTACTATTATCCGGGACTCCTTTCAGGGAAAAACTGTTTTTT
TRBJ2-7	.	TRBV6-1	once	CASSEVSPGSYEQYF	TGTGCCAGCAGTGAAGTGTCTCCCGGGAGCTACGAGCAGTACTTC
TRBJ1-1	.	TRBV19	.	CASSTPLQMNTEAFF	TGTGCCAGTAGCACCCCTCTCCAAATGAACACTGAAGCTTTCTTT
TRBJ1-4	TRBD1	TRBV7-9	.	CASSLGTGVNEKLFF	TGTGCCAGCAGCTTGGGGACAGGGGTTAATGAAAAACTGTTTTTT
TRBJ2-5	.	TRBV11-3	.	CASSLGRAQETQYF	TGTGCCAGCAGCTTAGGGAGGGCACAAGAGACCCAGTACTTC
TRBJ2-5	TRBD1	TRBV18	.	CASSPMLQGAPETQYF	TGTGCCAGCTCACCAATGCTCCAGGGGGCTCCAGAGACCCAGTACTTC
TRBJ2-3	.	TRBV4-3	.	CASSQEGGSGSDTQYF	TGCGCCAGCAGCCAAGAAGGGGGGTCCGGGTCGGATACGCAGTATTTT
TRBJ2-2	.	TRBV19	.	CASSSPPGILGELFF	TGTGCCAGTAGTTCCCCTCCGGGGATCCTCGGGGAGCTGTTTTTT
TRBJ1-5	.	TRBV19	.	CASSPSESNQPQHF	TGTGCCAGTAGCCCCAGTGAAAGCAATCAGCCCCAGCATTTT
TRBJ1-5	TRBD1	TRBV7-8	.	CASSLGDRGQPQHF	TGTGCCAGCAGCTTAGGGGACAGGGGGCAGCCCCAGCATTTT
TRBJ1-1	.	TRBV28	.	CASSSPGRVTEAFF	TGTGCCAGCAGTTCTCCAGGGAGGGTAACTGAAGCTTTCTTT
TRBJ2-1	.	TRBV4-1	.	CASSQDLVRARGTNEQFF	TGCGCCAGCAGCCAAGATCTTGTGCGGGCCAGAGGTACTAATGAGCAGTTCTTC
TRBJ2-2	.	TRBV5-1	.	CASSLVAGPSTGELFF	TGCGCCAGCAGCTTGGTAGCAGGGCCGAGCACCGGGGAGCTGTTTTTT
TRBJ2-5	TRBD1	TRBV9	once	CASSVTGDLETQYF	TGTGCCAGCAGCGTAACAGGGGACCTAGAGACCCAGTACTTC
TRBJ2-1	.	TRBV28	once	CASSWGQSNEQFF	TGTGCCAGCAGTTGGGGCCAATCCAATGAGCAGTTCTTC
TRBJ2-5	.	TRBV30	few	CAWTYRPEETQYF	TGTGCCTGGACCTACAGGCCGGAAGAGACCCAGTACTTC
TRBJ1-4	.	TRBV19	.	CASSIQTGEKLFF	TGTGCCAGTAGTATTCAAACCGGCGAAAAACTGTTTTTT
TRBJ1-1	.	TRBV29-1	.	CSVKGHNARTEAFF	TGCAGCGTTAAAGGCCATAACGCGAGAACTGAAGCTTTCTTT
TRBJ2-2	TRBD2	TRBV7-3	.	CASSLKRSSGNTGELFF	TGTGCCAGCAGCTTAAAGAGGTCTAGCGGGAACACCGGGGAGCTGTTTTTT
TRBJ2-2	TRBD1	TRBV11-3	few	CASSLGRGQGQAGELFF	TGTGCCAGCAGCTTGGGAAGAGGACAGGGTCAGGCCGGGGAGCTGTTTTTT
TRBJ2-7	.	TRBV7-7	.	CASSPEGGIPYEQYF	TGTGCCAGCAGCCCCGAGGGGGGGATACCCTACGAGCAGTACTTC
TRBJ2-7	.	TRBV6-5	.	CASSYLGLRRDEQYF	TGTGCCAGCAGTTATCTAGGGCTCCGCCGGGACGAGCAGTACTTC
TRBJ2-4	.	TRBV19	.	CASSIWGAKNIQYF	TGTGCCAGTAGTATCTGGGGCGCCAAAAACATTCAGTACTTC
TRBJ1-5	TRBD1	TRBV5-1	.	CASSGTGEGQPQHF	TGCGCCAGCAGCGGGACAGGGGAGGGACAGCCCCAGCATTTT
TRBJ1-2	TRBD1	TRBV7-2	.	CASSLAGQGDYGYTF	TGTGCCAGCAGCTTAGCTGGACAGGGCGACTATGGCTACACCTTC
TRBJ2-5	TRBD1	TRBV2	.	CAGPSQGERETQYF	TGTGCCGGACCGTCACAGGGGGAGCGGGAGACCCAGTACTTC
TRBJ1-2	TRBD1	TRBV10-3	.	CAISDPTSSRGLGYTF	TGTGCCATCAGTGACCCTACTTCATCCAGGGGGCTCGGCTACACCTTC
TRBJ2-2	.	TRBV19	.	CASTKLSTGPGELFF	TGTGCCAGTACCAAACTTTCGACGGGCCCCGGGGAGCTGTTTTTT
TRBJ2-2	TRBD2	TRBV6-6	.	CASSYGSSGSIGELFF	TGTGCCAGCAGTTACGGGTCTAGCGGGAGTATCGGGGAGCTGTTTTTT
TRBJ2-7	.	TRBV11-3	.	CASSLGVGHEQYF	TGTGCCAGCAGCTTAGGGGTGGGCCACGAGCAGTACTTC
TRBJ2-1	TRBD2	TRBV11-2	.	CASSSIASGKMGEQFF	TGTGCCAGCAGCTCGATCGCTAGCGGGAAAATGGGGGAGCAGTTCTTC
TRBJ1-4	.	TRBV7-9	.	CASSRWGGNEKLFF	TGTGCCAGCAGCCGGTGGGGAGGAAACGAAAAACTGTTTTTT
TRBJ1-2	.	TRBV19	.	CASSTPGWHYGYTF	TGTGCCAGTAGTACCCCAGGGTGGCACTATGGCTACACCTTC
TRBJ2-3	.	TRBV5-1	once	CASSLEHLTDTQYF	TGCGCCAGCAGCTTGGAACATCTCACAGATACGCAGTATTTT
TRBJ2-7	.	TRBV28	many	CASSFIAAYEQYF	TGTGCCAGCAGTTTTATAGCTGCCTACGAGCAGTACTTC
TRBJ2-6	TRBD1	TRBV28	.	CASRPNRGTGANVLTF	TGTGCCAGCAGACCTAACAGGGGGACGGGGGCCAACGTCCTGACTTTC